A selection of T cell receptor beta chains follows, all from one sample in a study of monozygotic twins with inflammatory bowel disease. From its re-call of the 5' RACE reads, TCRdb lists each CDR3 protein once, without DNA. The sample has 300,000 to 450,000 distinct CDR3 sequences. What was sequenced was blood. The source is a human donor with ulcerative colitis or Crohn's disease, or a healthy co-twin of an affected twin (not recorded which). Each CDR3 is given with its conserved first and last residue. Each record gives: CDR3 protein, V gene, J gene.

CDR3: CASSQGGGAFGEQFF
V: TRBV4-1
J: TRBJ2-1

CDR3: CSVVLDLLIHEQYF
V: TRBV29-1
J: TRBJ2-7

CDR3: CASSQEVTGDTGELFF
V: TRBV4-1
J: TRBJ2-2

CDR3: CSASYGEYQHF
V: TRBV20-1
J: TRBJ1-5

CDR3: CASSYGWGEETQYF
V: TRBV6-2/TRBV6-3
J: TRBJ2-5

CDR3: CASSEDSLAAYTGELFF
V: TRBV10-2
J: TRBJ2-2

CDR3: CASSERQGPNSPLHF
V: TRBV7-3
J: TRBJ1-6

CDR3: CASSGQGWTEAFF
V: TRBV10-2
J: TRBJ1-1

CDR3: CASSSSTASMNTGELFF
V: TRBV28
J: TRBJ2-2

CDR3: CSASLVSSGGADTQYF
V: TRBV20-1
J: TRBJ2-3

CDR3: CASSQAGGLAGAVVQFF
V: TRBV4-3
J: TRBJ2-1

CDR3: CASSVDRDHGYTF
V: TRBV12-3/TRBV12-4
J: TRBJ1-2

CDR3: CASRPGQTYGYTF
V: TRBV6-5
J: TRBJ1-2

CDR3: CASSTNPGTSVYEQYF
V: TRBV6-2/TRBV6-3
J: TRBJ2-7

CDR3: CVTRVNTEAFF
V: TRBV29-1
J: TRBJ1-1

CDR3: CASSQGVRSTNEKLFF
V: TRBV4-1
J: TRBJ1-4

CDR3: CSASSGTGGFRNQPQHF
V: TRBV20-1
J: TRBJ1-5

CDR3: CSARTGVGTDTQYF
V: TRBV20-1
J: TRBJ2-3

CDR3: CASSPQGTAFYSYNSPLHF
V: TRBV5-1
J: TRBJ1-6

CDR3: CASISLGGVTTDTQYF
V: TRBV5-1
J: TRBJ2-3

CDR3: CAGDSGQETQYF
V: TRBV30
J: TRBJ2-5

CDR3: CASRNGPTGEKLFF
V: TRBV12-3/TRBV12-4
J: TRBJ1-4

CDR3: CSARGQPGSYEQYF
V: TRBV20-1
J: TRBJ2-7

CDR3: CASSLGTLSAGELFF
V: TRBV28
J: TRBJ2-2

CDR3: CASSPTGTGAPGETQYF
V: TRBV9
J: TRBJ2-5

CDR3: CASSPGLAGETQYF
V: TRBV5-1
J: TRBJ2-5

CDR3: CSARASTDTQYF
V: TRBV20-1
J: TRBJ2-3

CDR3: CATAGDTDTQYF
V: TRBV24-1
J: TRBJ2-3

CDR3: CASSFPLLGGTGEYEQYF
V: TRBV5-1
J: TRBJ2-7